The next 26 T cell receptor beta chains were all read from a single sample in a study of Ad26.COV2.S vaccination and SARS-CoV-2 variants. The data were produced by immunoSEQ multiplex PCR, yet TCRdb's version contains in-frame clones alone and is incomplete. The table includes under 600,000 clones, around 89% detected once. Treatment defined: roughly 19 received Ad26.COV2.S at low or high dose, single or two shots; several received placebo; per-sample allocation not given. Material that was analyzed had been drawn on day 63 after the first vaccine or placebo injection. Source: peripheral blood, taken in a trial of Ad26.COV2.S vaccine versus placebo. These receptors were obtained from a person aged 18 to 59 who received the Ad26.COV2.S COVID-19 vaccine or a placebo.

The table lists this clone with a count of one. Here the CDR3 reads CASKQGVPQETQYF. The CDR3 DNA is TGTGCCAGCAAACAGGGGGTTCCCCAAGAGACCCAGTACTTC. V is TRBV2 and J is TRBJ2-5, with 8 bases aligning to TRBD1. This CDR3 has 14 amino acids. The V gene's germline CDR1 is SNHLY and CDR2 FYNNEI. V shed 7 bases, J shed 1 base, and the junction held 5 bases outside the gene matches.

The chain carries TRBV19 and TRBJ1-5; TRBD1 aligns across 9 bases. Germline V gene sequence: CDR1 LNHDA, CDR2 SQIVND (reference sequence). The J segment lost 7 bases and the V segment lost 6 bases, leaving 10 bases of the junction unmatched. The CDR3 extends over 15 amino acids. CDR3 protein: CASRPPGTGRQPQHF. The CDR3 DNA follows: TGTGCCAGTAGACCTCCCGGGACAGGGAGGCAGCCCCAGCATTTT.

The chain employs TRBV7-8 and TRBJ2-5; TRBD2 agrees at 10 bases. V dropped 5 bases and J dropped 3; count of bases not matched to a gene: 3. This CDR3 contains 14 residues. The germline CDR1 and CDR2 sequences are SGHVS and FQNEAQ. The CDR3 sequence is CASSRSGGEETQYF. CDR3 DNA: TGTGCCAGCAGCCGCAGCGGGGGGGAAGAGACCCAGTACTTC.

This chain links TRBV7-8 with TRBJ2-1; 8 bases are a match to TRBD2. J lost 9 bases, V lost 3 bases, and 4 bases had no gene match. Germline CDR1 SGHVS, CDR2 FQNEAQ. This CDR3 has 13 residues. The DNA of the CDR3 is TGTGCCAGCAGCTTTCAGCGGGAGTCTGAGCAGTTCTTC. Amino acid sequence: CASSFQRESEQFF. The whole variable domain, remainder taken from reference TRBV7-8 and TRBJ2-1, is GAGVSQSPRYKVAKRGQDVALRCDPISGHVSLFWYQQALGQGPEFLTYFQNEAQLDKSGLPSDRFFAERPEGSVSTLKIQRTQQEDSAVYLCASSFQRESEQFFGPGTRLTVL.

The chain carries TRBV27 and TRBJ2-1, with D possibly matching TRBD1 (5 bases). The CDR3 loop spans 12 amino acids. V shed 5 bases and J shed 10 bases, with 12 bases lying between them. The germline V gene has CDR1 MNHEY and CDR2 SMNVEV (reference sequence). This CDR3 reads CASSDEWGEQFF. DNA for the CDR3: TGTGCCAGCAGTGATGAGTGGGGCGAGCAGTTCTTC.

The chain combines TRBV5-4 with TRBJ2-3; D not certain. The CDR3 runs 11 residues. Germline lookup yields CDR1 SGHNT and CDR2 YYREEE (reference sequence). Trimming shortened V by 5 bases and J by 5 bases, and 6 bases separated the two germline ends. The CDR3 here is CASRVGDTQYF. The CDR3 bases are TGTGCCAGCAGAGTGGGAGATACGCAGTATTTT.

The genes are TRBV4-1 and TRBJ2-5; D is perhaps TRBD2 (6 bases). V was shortened by 5 bases and J by 5 bases, with 15 bases between the two germline ends. CDR1 is MGHRA and CDR2 is YSYEKL in the germline V gene. The CDR3 loop spans 14 amino acids. The CDR3 region has the DNA TGCGCCAGCAGCTCCCGCCGGGAGAGTGAGACCCAGTACTTC. Translation gives CASSSRRESETQYF.

This sequence joins TRBV2 and TRBJ2-1, with D tentatively TRBD2 (6 bases). Trimming pared 8 bases from V and 5 bases from J, leaving 16 bases between. From germline, CDR1 is SNHLY and CDR2 FYNNEI. The length of the CDR3 is 14 residues. The CDR3 bases are TGTGCCAGCCGGGCGACTAGAGATAACAATGAGCAGTTCTTC. This translates into CASRATRDNNEQFF.

V is TRBV7-8 and J is TRBJ1-4; D is ambiguous. The CDR3 has 12 residues. Trimming took 1 base from V and 10 from J, leaving 7 bases between them. Germline V gives CDR1 SGHVS, CDR2 FQNEAQ. CDR3 loop: CASSLDVGKLFF. The CDR3 region has the DNA TGTGCCAGCAGCTTAGACGTGGGAAAACTGTTTTTT.

V is TRBV27 and J is TRBJ2-3, with D maybe TRBD2 (6 bases). Germline assignment: CDR1 MNHEY and CDR2 SMNVEV (reference sequence). Trimming removed 8 bases from V and 4 bases from J, with 19 bases in between. This CDR3 has 15 residues. The CDR3 coding sequence is TGTGCCAGCTGCCCGACTAGACTTTTCGCAGATACGCAGTATTTT. Amino acid sequence: CASCPTRLFADTQYF.

The chain is built from TRBV19 and TRBJ1-3; TRBD1 is a possible D gene (6 bases). Trimming took off 6 bases at V and 3 bases at J, with 9 bases between the two ends. Germline V lookup: CDR1 LNHDA, CDR2 SQIVND (reference sequence). CDR3 length: 13 amino acids. The DNA for the CDR3 is TGTGCCAGTAGCCGGACAGATGGAAACACCATATATTTT. It specifies CASSRTDGNTIYF.

The rearrangement links TRBV5-1 to TRBJ1-1, with 7 bases matching TRBD1. CDR3 size: 15 residues. In germline, CDR1 is SGHRS, CDR2 YFSETQ. With 5 bases clipped from V and 1 base from J, the junction kept 8 bases outside the gene matches. The CDR3 DNA reads TGCGCCAGCAGTCGACAGGGTAATTCGAACACTGAAGCTTTCTTT. Encoded protein: CASSRQGNSNTEAFF.

The chain has TRBV3-1 (or the pseudogene TRBV3-2) and TRBJ1-6, with no clear D. Trimming took off 0 bases at V and 10 bases at J, with 16 bases between the two ends. This CDR3 has 16 residues. CDR1 and CDR2 from the germline V gene are LGHDT and YNNKEL (reference sequence). DNA of the CDR3: TGTGCCAGCAGCCAAGATCTGGCAGGAGGGCGATCACCCCTCCACTTT. Its translation is CASSQDLAGGRSPLHF.

The chain links TRBV3-1 (or the pseudogene TRBV3-2) to TRBJ1-5; D call uncertain. V was clipped by 0 bases and J by 0 bases, with 6 bases between them. Germline CDR1 reads LGHDT; CDR2 reads YNNKEL (reference sequence). The CDR3 is 15 amino acids. CDR3 sequence (DNA): TGTGCCAGCAGCCAAGATCTTAATAGCAATCAGCCCCAGCATTTT. This translates into CASSQDLNSNQPQHF.

This clone occurred once. This chain links TRBV25-1 with TRBJ2-1; 7 bases map to TRBD2. V lost 8 bases and J lost 7; bases outside the gene matches: 5. This CDR3 is built from 12 residues. The germline V gene has CDR1 MGHDK and CDR2 SYGVNS. The CDR3 spells CASGTLANEQFF. CDR3 DNA sequence: TGTGCCAGCGGTACACTAGCGAATGAGCAGTTCTTC. Full variable domain (rest looked up from reference TRBV25-1 and TRBJ2-1): EADIYQTPRYLVIGTGKKITLECSQTMGHDKMYWYQQDPGMELHLIHYSYGVNSTEKGDLSSESTVSRIRTEHFPLTLESARPSHTSQYLCASGTLANEQFFGPGTRLTVL.

Written as DNA, the CDR3 is TGTGCCAGCAGCCCCAGGTCCCTAGCCACGGCTGATACGCAGTATTTT. Translated, it gives CASSPRSLATADTQYF. The chain has TRBV9 and TRBJ2-3, with TRBD2 as a possible D gene (5 bases). Germline CDR1 is SGDLS and CDR2 is YYNGEE. Trimming cost V 4 bases and J 6 bases, with 21 bases left between them. This CDR3 has 16 amino acids.

This chain connects TRBV3-1 (or the pseudogene TRBV3-2) to TRBJ2-7, with a possible D match to TRBD1 (6 bases). Per the germline V gene, CDR1 is LGHDT and CDR2 is YNNKEL (reference sequence). The CDR3 sequence is 12 residues long. V shed 2 bases and J shed 7 bases, with 9 bases lying between them. CDR3 coding DNA: TGTGCCAGCAGCCAATCAAGGGGGGAGCAGTACTTC. It specifies CASSQSRGEQYF.

V is TRBV28 and J is TRBJ2-4; 8 nucleotides align to TRBD2. Germline V lookup: CDR1 MDHEN, CDR2 SYDVKM. CDR3 length: 13 amino acids. After removal of 5 bases from V and 8 bases from J, the junction contained 5 bases not matched to a gene. The CDR3: CASSPLLADIQYF. For the CDR3, the DNA is TGTGCCAGCAGTCCCCTACTAGCGGACATTCAGTACTTC. Full variable domain (outside the CDR3, taken from reference TRBV28 and TRBJ2-4): DVKVTQSSRYLVKRTGEKVFLECVQDMDHENMFWYRQDPGLGLRLIYFSYDVKMKEKGDIPEGYSVSREKKERFSLILESASTNQTSMYLCASSPLLADIQYFGAGTRLSVL.

The genes are TRBV28 and TRBJ1-1, with TRBD1 as a possible D gene (6 bases). Germline V lookup: CDR1 MDHEN, CDR2 SYDVKM. V lost 6 bases to trimming and J lost 1 base, with 15 bases between them. The CDR3 runs to 15 residues. CDR3 region: CASSPLGQTNTEAFF. In DNA, the CDR3 is TGTGCCAGCAGCCCGCTCGGACAGACGAACACTGAAGCTTTCTTT.

A few counts support this clone. The rearrangement uses TRBV14 and TRBJ2-2, with a tentative D call TRBD1 (6 bases). The CDR3 runs 13 residues. V shed 4 bases and J shed 6 bases, with 9 bases lying between them. The germline CDR1 and CDR2 sequences are SGHDN and FVKESK. CDR3 protein: CASSPRGAGELFF. CDR3 DNA sequence: TGTGCCAGCAGCCCCAGGGGTGCCGGGGAGCTGTTTTTT.

The genes are TRBV7-9 and TRBJ1-4; D possibly corresponds to TRBD1 (5 bases). This CDR3 region has 14 residues. V was cut by 7 bases and J by 4 bases, with 13 bases left in between. The germline gives CDR1 SEHNR, CDR2 FQNEAQ (reference sequence). The CDR3 sequence: CASIGWTNNEKLFF. DNA for the CDR3: TGTGCCAGCATAGGCTGGACAAATAATGAAAAACTGTTTTTT. The complete variable domain, with remaining parts taken from reference TRBV7-9 and TRBJ1-4, reads DTGVSQNPRHKITKRGQNVTFRCDPISEHNRLYWYRQTLGQGPEFLTYFQNEAQLEKSRLLSDRFSAERPKGSFSTLEIQRTEQGDSAMYLCASIGWTNNEKLFFGSGTQLSVL.

The CDR3 bases are TGTGCCAGCAGCCTCCAGCGGACTAGCGGGGCCTACAATGAGCAGTTCTTC. It codes for CASSLQRTSGAYNEQFF. The rearrangement links TRBV7-2 to TRBJ2-1, with TRBD2 matching 12 bases. Germline assignment: CDR1 SGHTA and CDR2 FQGNSA. V was pared by 5 bases and J by 2 bases, with 7 bases of the junction left unmatched. This CDR3 is built from 17 residues.

The chain is built from TRBV3-1 (or the pseudogene TRBV3-2) and TRBJ1-2, with D possibly TRBD1 on 6 matching bases. Trimming took 4 bases from V and 4 from J, leaving 16 bases between them. This CDR3 is built from 15 residues. CDR1 LGHDT and CDR2 YNNKEL come from the germline V gene (reference sequence). The CDR3 DNA sequence: TGTGCCAGCAGCCTCAGGGGAGGGGTCGGCTATGGCTACACCTTC. Protein: CASSLRGGVGYGYTF.

The chain is built from TRBV29-1 and TRBJ2-7, with unresolved D. The germline V gene encodes CDR1 SQVTM and CDR2 ANQGSEA. This CDR3 comprises 14 residues. The V and J ends lost 0 bases and 1 base respectively, with 10 bases between them. DNA of the CDR3: TGCAGCGTTGAAGAGTCCGGGCGGTCCTACGAGCAGTACTTC. Encoded protein: CSVEESGRSYEQYF.

To note about this clone: The same CDR3 is also encoded by other DNA sequences in this sample. The V call is TRBV30, the J call TRBJ2-7; perhaps TRBD2 as D (5 bases). This CDR3 is 11 amino acids long. Germline V gives CDR1 GTSNPN, CDR2 SVGIG (reference sequence). Between the trimmed V and J ends, which lost 2 bases and 4 bases, there was a span of 6 bases. This chain's CDR3 is CAWSRGYEQYF. The DNA of the CDR3 is TGTGCCTGGAGTCGAGGGTACGAGCAGTACTTC.

This chain links TRBV7-9 with TRBJ2-5; D remains unclear. The V end lost 1 base, the J end lost 3 bases, and 15 bases lay between the germline ends. The CDR3 spans 16 residues. The germline V gene has CDR1 SEHNR and CDR2 FQNEAQ (reference sequence). The CDR3: CASSLGMRGKEETQYF. CDR3 nucleotides: TGTGCCAGCAGCTTAGGTATGAGAGGAAAGGAAGAGACCCAGTACTTC. Looking up the rest from reference TRBV7-9 and TRBJ2-5 gives the full variable domain: DTGVSQNPRHKITKRGQNVTFRCDPISEHNRLYWYRQTLGQGPEFLTYFQNEAQLEKSRLLSDRFSAERPKGSFSTLEIQRTEQGDSAMYLCASSLGMRGKEETQYFGPGTRLLVL.